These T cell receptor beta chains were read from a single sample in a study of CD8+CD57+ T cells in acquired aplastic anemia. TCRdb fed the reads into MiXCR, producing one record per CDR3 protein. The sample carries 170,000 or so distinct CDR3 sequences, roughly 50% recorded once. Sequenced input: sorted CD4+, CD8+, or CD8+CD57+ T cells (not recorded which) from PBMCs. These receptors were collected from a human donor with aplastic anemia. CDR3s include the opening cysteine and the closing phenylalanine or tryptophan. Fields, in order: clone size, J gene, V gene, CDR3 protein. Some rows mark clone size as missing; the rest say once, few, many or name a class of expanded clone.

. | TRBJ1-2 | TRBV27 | CASSLSKGLEYGYTF
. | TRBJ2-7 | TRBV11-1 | CASSGSGGGSWSEAGEQYF
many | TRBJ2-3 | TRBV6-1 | CASSSDWTGSSTDTQYF
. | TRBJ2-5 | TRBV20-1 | CSARTEETQYF
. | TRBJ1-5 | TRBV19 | CASSTGTGNQPQHF
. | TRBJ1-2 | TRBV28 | CASHRGDGYTF
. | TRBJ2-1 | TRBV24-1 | CATSDPWSNEQFF
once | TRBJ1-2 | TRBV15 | CATSRDHGSGYAF
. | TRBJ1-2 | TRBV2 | CASTGTSQLLGYTF
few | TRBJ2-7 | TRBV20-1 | CSAQDRDSYEQYF
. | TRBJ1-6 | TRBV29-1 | CSVMDGSNSPLHF
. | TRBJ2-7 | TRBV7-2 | CASSYLGSYEQYF
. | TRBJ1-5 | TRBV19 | CASRYTLVGEPQHF
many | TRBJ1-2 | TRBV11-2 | CASSLVAGVDYGYTF
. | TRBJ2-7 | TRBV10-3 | CAIRDREVDEQYF
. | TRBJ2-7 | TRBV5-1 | CASRSDTAYEQYF
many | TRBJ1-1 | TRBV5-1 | CASSLGGVVNTEAFF
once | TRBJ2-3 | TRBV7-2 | CASSLDGGTDTQYF
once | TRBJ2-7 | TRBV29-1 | CSTTSGINEQYF
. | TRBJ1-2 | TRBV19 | CASTQGGYGYTF
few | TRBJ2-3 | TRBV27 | CASSLTRGSTDTQYF
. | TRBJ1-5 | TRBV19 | CASTYQGSNQPQHF
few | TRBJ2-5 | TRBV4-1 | CASSQYGALQETQYF
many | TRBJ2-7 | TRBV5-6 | CASSLQAGVSYEQYF
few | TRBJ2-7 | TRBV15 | CATSTTRTGGGYEQYF
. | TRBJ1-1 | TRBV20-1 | CSAREGGIESEAFF
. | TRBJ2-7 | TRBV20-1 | CSARAGNYEQYF
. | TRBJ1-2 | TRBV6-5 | CASSWWQGADHGYTF
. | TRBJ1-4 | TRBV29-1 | CSVLYRLNEKLFF
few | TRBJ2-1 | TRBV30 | CASDERDTYNEQFF
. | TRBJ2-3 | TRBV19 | CASGIQGDTDTQYF
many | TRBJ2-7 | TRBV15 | CATSGWGSYEQYF
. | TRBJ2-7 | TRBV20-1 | CSARGAGQGTSGRTYEQYF
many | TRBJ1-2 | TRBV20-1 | CSARDSYGYTF
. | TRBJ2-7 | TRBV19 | CASSPRRGAYEQYF
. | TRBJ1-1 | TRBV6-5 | CASSYAQNTEAFF
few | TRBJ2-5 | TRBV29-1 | CSVEPDRGRTETQYF
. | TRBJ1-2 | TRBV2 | CASSDPGDTNYGYTF
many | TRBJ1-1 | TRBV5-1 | CASSLGAQRPEAFF
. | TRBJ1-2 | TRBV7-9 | CASRSGGGYTF
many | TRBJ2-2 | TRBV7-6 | CASSLGGGPTGELFF
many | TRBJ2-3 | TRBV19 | CASSHPGESDTQYF
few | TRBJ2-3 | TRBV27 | CASSFRGMSTDTQYF
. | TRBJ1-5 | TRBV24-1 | CATSDFLHNQPQHF